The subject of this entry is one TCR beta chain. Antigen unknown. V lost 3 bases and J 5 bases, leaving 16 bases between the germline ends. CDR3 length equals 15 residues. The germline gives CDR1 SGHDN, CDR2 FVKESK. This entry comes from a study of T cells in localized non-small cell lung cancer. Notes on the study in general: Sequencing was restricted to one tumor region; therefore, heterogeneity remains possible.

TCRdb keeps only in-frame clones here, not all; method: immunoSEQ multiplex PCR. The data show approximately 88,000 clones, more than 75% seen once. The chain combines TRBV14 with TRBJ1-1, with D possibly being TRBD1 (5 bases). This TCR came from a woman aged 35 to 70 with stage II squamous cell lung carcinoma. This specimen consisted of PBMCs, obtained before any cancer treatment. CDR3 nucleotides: TGTGCCAGCAGCCATCGAGGGGTTTTGGGGACTGAAGCTTTCTTT. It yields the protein CASSHRGVLGTEAFF. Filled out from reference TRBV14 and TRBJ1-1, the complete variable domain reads EAGVTQFPSHSVIEKGQTVTLRCDPISGHDNLYWYRRVMGKEIKFLLHFVKESKQDESGMPNNRFLAERTGGTYSTLKVQPAELEDSGVYFCASSHRGVLGTEAFFGQGTRLTVV.